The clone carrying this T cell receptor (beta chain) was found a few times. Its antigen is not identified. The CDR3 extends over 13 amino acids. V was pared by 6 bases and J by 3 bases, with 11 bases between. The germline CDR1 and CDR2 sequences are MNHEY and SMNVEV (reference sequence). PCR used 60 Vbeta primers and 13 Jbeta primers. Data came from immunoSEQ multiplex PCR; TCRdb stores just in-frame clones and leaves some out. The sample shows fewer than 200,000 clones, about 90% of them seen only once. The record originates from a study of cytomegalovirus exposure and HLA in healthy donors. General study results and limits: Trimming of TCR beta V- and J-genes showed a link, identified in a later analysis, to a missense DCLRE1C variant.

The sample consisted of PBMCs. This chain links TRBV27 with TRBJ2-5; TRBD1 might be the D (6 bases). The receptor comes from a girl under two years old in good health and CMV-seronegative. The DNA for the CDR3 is TGTGCCAGCAGCCCGGGACAAAAAGAGACCCAGTACTTC. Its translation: CASSPGQKETQYF.